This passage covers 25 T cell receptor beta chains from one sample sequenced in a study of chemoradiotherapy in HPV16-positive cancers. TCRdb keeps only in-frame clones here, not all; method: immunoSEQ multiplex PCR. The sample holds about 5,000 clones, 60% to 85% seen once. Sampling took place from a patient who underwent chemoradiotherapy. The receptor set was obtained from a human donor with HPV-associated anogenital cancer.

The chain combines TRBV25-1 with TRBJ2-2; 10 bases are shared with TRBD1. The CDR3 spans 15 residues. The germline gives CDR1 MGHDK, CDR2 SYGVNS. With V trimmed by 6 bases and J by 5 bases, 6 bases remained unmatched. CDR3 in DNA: TGTGCCAGCAGAACCGGGACAGGGGATACCGGGGAGCTGTTTTTT. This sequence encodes CASRTGTGDTGELFF.

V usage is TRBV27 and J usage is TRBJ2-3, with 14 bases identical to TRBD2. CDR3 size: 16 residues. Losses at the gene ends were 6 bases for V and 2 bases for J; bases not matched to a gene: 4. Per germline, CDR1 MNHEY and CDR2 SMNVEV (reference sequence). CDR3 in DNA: TGTGCCAGCAGGCGGACTAGCGGGGGGTTCACAGATACGCAGTATTTT. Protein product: CASRRTSGGFTDTQYF.

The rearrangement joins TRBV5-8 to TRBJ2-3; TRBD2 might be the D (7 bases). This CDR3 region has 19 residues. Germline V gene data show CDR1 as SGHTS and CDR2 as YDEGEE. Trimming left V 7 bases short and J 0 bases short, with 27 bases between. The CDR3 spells CASPSTYGGPVPSTDTQYF. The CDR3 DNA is TGTGCCAGCCCCTCAACGTACGGGGGGCCGGTCCCGAGCACAGATACGCAGTATTTT.

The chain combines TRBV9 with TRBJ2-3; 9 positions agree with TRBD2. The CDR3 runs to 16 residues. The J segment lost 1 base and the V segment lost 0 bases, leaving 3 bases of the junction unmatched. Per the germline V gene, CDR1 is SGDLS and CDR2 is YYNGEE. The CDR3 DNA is TGTGCCAGCAGCGTAGAGGGGACTAGCCGCACAGATACGCAGTATTTT. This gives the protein CASSVEGTSRTDTQYF.

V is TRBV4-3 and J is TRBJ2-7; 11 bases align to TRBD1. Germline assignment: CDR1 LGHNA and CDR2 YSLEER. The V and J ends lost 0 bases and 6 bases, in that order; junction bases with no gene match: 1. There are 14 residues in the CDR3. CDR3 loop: CASSQEGTGGEQYF. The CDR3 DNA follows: TGCGCCAGCAGCCAAGAAGGGACAGGGGGCGAGCAGTACTTC.

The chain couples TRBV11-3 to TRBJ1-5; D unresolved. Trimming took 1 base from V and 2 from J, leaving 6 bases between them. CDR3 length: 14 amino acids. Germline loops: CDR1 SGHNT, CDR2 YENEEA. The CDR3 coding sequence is TGTGCCAGCAGCTTAGGAAGGGGCAATCAGCCCCAGCATTTT. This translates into CASSLGRGNQPQHF.

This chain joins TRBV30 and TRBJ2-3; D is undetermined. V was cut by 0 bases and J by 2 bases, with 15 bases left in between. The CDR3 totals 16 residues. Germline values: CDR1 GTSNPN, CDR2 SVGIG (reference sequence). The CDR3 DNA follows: TGTGCCTGGAGTGTCCTCCGACTCCAACTCACAGATACGCAGTATTTT. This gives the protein CAWSVLRLQLTDTQYF.

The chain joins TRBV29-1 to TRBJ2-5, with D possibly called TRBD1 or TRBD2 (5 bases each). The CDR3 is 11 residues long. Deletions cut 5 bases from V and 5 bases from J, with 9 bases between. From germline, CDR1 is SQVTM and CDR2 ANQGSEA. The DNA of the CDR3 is TGCAGCGTTAGGGGAGCGGAGACCCAGTACTTC. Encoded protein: CSVRGAETQYF. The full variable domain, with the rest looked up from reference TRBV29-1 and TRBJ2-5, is SAVISQKPSRDICQRGTSLTIQCQVDSQVTMMFWYRQQPGQSLTLIATANQGSEATYESGFVIDKFPISRPNLTFSTLTVSNMSPEDSSIYLCSVRGAETQYFGPGTRLLVL.

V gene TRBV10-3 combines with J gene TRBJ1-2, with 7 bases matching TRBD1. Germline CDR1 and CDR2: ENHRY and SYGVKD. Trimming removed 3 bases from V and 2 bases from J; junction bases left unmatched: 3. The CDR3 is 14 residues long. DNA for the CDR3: TGTGCCATCAGTGACCGGGACAGAAACTATGGCTACACCTTC. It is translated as CAISDRDRNYGYTF.

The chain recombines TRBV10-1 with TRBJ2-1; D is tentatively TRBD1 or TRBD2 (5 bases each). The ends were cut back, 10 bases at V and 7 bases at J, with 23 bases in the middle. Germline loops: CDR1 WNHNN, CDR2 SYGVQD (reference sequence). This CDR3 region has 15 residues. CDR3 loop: CAIRGGGYTENEQFF. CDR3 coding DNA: TGCGCCATCCGGGGTGGGGGTTACACAGAGAATGAGCAGTTCTTC.

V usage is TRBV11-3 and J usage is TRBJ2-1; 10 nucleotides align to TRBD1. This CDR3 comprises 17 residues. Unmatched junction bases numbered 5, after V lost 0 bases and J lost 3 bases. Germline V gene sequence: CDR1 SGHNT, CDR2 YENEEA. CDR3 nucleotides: TGTGCCAGCAGCTTAGATTCCGGGACAGGGGTCTACAATGAGCAGTTCTTC. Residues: CASSLDSGTGVYNEQFF.

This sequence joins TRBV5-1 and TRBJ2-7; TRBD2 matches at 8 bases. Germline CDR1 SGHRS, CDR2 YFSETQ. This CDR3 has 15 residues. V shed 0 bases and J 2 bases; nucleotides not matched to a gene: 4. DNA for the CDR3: TGCGCCAGCAGCTTGGCGGGGGGGCTAACCTACGAGCAGTACTTC. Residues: CASSLAGGLTYEQYF.

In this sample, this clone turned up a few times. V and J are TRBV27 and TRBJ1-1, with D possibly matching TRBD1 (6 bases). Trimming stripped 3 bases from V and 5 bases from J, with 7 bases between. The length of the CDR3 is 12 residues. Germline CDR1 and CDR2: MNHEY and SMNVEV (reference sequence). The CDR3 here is CASSFDRTEAFF. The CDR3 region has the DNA TGTGCCAGCAGTTTCGACAGGACTGAAGCTTTCTTT.

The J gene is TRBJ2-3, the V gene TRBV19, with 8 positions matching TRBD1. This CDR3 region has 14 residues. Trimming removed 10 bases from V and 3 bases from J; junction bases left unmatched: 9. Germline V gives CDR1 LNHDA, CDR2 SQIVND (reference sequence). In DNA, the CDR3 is TGTGCCACCTCGGACAGGGCTTTTACAGATACGCAGTATTTT. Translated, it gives CATSDRAFTDTQYF.

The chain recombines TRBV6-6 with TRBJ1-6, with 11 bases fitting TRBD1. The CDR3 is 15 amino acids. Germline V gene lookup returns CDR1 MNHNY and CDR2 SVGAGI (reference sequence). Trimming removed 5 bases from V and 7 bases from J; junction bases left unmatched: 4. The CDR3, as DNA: TGTGCCAGCAGTACCCGGGACAGGGGGAATTCACCCCTCCACTTT. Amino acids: CASSTRDRGNSPLHF.

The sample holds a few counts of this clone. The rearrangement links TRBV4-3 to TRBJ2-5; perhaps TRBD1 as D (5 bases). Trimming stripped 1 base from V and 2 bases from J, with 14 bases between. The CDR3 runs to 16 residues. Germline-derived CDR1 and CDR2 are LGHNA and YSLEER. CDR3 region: CASSQALSGKQETQYF. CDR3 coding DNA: TGCGCCAGCAGCCAAGCCCTTTCAGGGAAACAAGAGACCCAGTACTTC.

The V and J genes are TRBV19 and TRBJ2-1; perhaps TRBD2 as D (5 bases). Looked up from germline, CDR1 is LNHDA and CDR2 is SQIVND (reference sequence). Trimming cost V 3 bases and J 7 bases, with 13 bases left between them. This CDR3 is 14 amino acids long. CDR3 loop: CASSIRLAGNEQFF. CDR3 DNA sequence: TGTGCCAGTAGTATTCGTCTAGCTGGGAATGAGCAGTTCTTC.

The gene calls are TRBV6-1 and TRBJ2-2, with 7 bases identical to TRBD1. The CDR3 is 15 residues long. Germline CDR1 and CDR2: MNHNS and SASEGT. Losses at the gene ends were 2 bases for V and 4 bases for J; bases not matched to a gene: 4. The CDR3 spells CASSEKGAVTGELFF. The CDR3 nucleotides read TGTGCCAGCAGTGAAAAGGGGGCGGTCACCGGGGAGCTGTTTTTT.

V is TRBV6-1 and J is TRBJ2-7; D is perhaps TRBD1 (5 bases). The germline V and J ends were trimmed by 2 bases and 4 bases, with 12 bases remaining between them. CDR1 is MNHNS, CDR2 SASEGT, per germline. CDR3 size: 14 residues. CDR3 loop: CASSEMDNSYEQYV. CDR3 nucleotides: TGTGCCAGCAGTGAAATGGACAATAGTTACGAGCAGTACGTC.

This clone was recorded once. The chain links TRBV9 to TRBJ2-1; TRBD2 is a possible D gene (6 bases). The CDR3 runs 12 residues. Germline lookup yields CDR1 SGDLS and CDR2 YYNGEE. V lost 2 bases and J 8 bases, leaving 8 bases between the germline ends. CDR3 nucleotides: TGTGCCAGCAGCGTCGGGGAGGATGAGCAGTTCTTC. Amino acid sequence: CASSVGEDEQFF.

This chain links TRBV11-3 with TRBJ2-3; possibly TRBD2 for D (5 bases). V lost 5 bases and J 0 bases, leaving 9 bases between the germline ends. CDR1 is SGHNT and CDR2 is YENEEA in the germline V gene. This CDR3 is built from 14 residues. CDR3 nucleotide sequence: TGTGCCAGCAGCCGACTAAGGAGCACAGATACGCAGTATTTT. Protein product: CASSRLRSTDTQYF.

DNA of the CDR3: TGTGCCAGCAGTGGCCAGGGTTCGAGCAATCAGCCCCAGCATTTT. Translating gives CASSGQGSSNQPQHF. This chain connects TRBV6-1 to TRBJ1-5, with D tentatively TRBD1 (5 bases). V was clipped by 4 bases and J by 1 base, with 11 bases between them. CDR1 and CDR2 from the germline V gene are MNHNS and SASEGT. The CDR3 has 15 amino acids.

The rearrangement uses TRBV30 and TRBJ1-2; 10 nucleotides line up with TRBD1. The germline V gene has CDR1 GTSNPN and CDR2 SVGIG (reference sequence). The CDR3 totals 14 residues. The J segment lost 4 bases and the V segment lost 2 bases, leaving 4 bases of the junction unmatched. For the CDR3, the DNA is TGTGCCTGGAGTTTGGGACAGGGGTCCTATGGCTACACCTTC. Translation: CAWSLGQGSYGYTF.

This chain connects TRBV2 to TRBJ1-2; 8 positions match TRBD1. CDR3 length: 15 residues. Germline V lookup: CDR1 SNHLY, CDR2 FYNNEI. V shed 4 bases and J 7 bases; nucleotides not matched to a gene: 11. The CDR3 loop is CASSGTGTPGGGYTF. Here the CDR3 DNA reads TGTGCCAGCAGTGGGACAGGGACCCCAGGAGGTGGCTACACCTTC.

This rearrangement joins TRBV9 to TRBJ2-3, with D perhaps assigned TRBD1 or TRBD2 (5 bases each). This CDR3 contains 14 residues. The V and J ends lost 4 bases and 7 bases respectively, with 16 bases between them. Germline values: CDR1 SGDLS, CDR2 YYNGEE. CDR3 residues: CASSIRGAENTQYF. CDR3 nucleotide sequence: TGTGCCAGCAGCATAAGAGGGGCGGAGAATACGCAGTATTTT.